Following are 5 T cell receptor beta chains from one sample sequenced in a study of regulatory T cells in long-lasting Graves disease. Time point specified: persistent/refractory GD, antithyroid drugs over 5 years with positive TRAb. The TCR library was prepared using RNA isolated from PBMCs. Construction of TCR beta libraries relied on iRepertoire HTBI primers and on Arm-PCR targeting CDR3 regions. TCRdb passed the multiplex PCR reads through MiXCR, listing each CDR3 protein once. The table lists a few hundred thousand distinct CDR3 sequences, roughly a quarter of them singletons. Specimen: peripheral blood mononuclear cells (PBMCs), collected when the disease was refractory, from a patient treated with antithyroid drugs. These TCRs come from a female donor with Graves disease.

There are a few counts of this clonotype. V is TRBV13 and J is TRBJ2-4, with 8 nucleotides matching TRBD2. Germline loops: CDR1 PRHDT, CDR2 FYEKMQ (reference sequence). This CDR3 has 13 residues. The J segment lost 12 bases and the V segment lost 2 bases, leaving 6 bases of the junction unmatched. This CDR3 is CASSLSGSGSQYF. The CDR3 DNA sequence: TGTGCCAGCAGCTTAAGCGGGAGTGGTTCTCAGTACTTC.

There are many counts of this clonotype. This sequence joins TRBV2 and TRBJ2-5; 9 nucleotides match TRBD2. The CDR3 runs 16 residues. J lost 5 bases, V lost 4 bases, and 11 bases had no gene match. Looked up from germline, CDR1 is SNHLY and CDR2 is FYNNEI. For the CDR3, the DNA is TGTGCCAGCAGTGCCAAGTGGGGACTAGCAGCGGAGACCCAGTACTTC. It is translated as CASSAKWGLAAETQYF.

The rearrangement links TRBV7-9 to TRBJ1-5; possible D gene TRBD1, 6 bases. Germline CDR1 SEHNR, CDR2 FQNEAQ (reference sequence). Trimming shortened V by 7 bases and J by 4 bases, and 14 bases separated the two germline ends. This CDR3 is built from 14 residues. CDR3 sequence reads: CASTPGQGNQPQHF. The CDR3 coding sequence is TGTGCCAGCACCCCGGGGCAGGGGAATCAGCCCCAGCATTTT.

J is TRBJ2-2 and V is TRBV18; 10 nucleotides line up with TRBD1. This CDR3 spans 15 amino acids. V gave up 3 bases and J gave up 6 bases; unmatched junction bases: 4. Germline V gives CDR1 KGHSH, CDR2 LQKENI. DNA of the CDR3: TGTGCCAGCTCACCGGGACAGGGGCGAGCCGGGGAGCTGTTTTTT. The encoded protein is CASSPGQGRAGELFF.

V gene TRBV6-2 or TRBV6-3 combines with J gene TRBJ2-5; D perhaps matches TRBD1 (6 bases). CDR1 is MNHEY, CDR2 SVGEGT, per germline. The CDR3 is 14 residues long. V lost 3 bases, J lost 4 bases, and 12 bases lay in between. The DNA for the CDR3 is TGTGCCAGCAGTTATTTGGGGGCTGGAGAGACCCAGTACTTC. It encodes CASSYLGAGETQYF.